Listed here is a single T cell receptor beta chain. This entry is derived from a study of T cell responses to AZD1222 COVID-19 vaccine. Generated by immunoSEQ multiplex PCR, the TCRdb table keeps only in-frame clones and is missing some. Altogether approximately 120,000 clones are present, roughly 92% being singletons, with the ten largest covering roughly 0.87%. The receptor was isolated from an adult in good health. The sample in question was peripheral blood, obtained on day 0 of AZD1222 vaccination.

In nucleotides, the CDR3 is TGTGCCAGTACCGGGACGGATGAGATGAACACTGAAGCTTTCTTT. Protein product: CASTGTDEMNTEAFF. The chain has TRBV19 and TRBJ1-1, with a weak D call TRBD1 (5 bases). In germline, CDR1 is LNHDA, CDR2 SQIVND (reference sequence). This CDR3 contains 15 residues. Trimming pared 7 bases from V and 0 bases from J, leaving 15 bases between.